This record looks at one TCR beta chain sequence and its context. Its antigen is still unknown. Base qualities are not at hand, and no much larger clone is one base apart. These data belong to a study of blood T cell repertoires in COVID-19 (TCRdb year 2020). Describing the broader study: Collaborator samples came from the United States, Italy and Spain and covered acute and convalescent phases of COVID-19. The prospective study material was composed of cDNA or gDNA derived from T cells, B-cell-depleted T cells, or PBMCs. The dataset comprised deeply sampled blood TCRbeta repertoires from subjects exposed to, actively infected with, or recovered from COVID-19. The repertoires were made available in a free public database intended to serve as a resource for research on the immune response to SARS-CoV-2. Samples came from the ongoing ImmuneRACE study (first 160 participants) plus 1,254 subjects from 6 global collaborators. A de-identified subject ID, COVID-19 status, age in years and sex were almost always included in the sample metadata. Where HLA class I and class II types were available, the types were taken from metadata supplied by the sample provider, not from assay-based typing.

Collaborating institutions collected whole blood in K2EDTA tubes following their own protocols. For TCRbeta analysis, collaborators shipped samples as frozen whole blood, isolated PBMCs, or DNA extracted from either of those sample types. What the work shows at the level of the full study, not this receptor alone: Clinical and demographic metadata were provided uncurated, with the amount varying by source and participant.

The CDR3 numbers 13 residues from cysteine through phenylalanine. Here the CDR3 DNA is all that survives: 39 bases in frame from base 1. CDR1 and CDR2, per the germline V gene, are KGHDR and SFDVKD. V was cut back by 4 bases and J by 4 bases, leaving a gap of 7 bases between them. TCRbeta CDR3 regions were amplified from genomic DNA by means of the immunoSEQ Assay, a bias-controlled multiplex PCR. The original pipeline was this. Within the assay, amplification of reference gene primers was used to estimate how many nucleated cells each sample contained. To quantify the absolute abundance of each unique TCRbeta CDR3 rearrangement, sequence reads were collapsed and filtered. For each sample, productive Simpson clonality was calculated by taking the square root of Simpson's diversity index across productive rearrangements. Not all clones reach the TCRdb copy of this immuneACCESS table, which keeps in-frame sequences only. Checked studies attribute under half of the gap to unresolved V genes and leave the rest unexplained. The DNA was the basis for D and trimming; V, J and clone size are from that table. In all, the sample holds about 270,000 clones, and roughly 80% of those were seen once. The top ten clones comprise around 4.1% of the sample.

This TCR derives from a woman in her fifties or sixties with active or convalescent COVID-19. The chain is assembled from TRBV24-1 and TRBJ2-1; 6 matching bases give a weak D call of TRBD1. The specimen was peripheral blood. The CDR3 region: CATSEQGYNEQFF. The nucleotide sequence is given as TGTGCCACCAGTGAACAGGGTTACAATGAGCAGTTCTTC.